The next 24 T cell receptor beta chains were all read from a single sample in a study of blood T cells in healthy people across ages. A second about 6 to 11 cycle PCR used barcoded and J-beta primers. Via MiXCR, TCRdb re-called the 5' RACE reads, giving one row per CDR3 protein. The profile shows about 800,000 distinct CDR3 sequences, roughly 25% of them singletons. These data are also associated with another study on T cells of mothers and their children.

Sequencing was carried out using blood. These receptors all stem from a boy aged 5-17 years in good health.

This clonotype came up a few times. The chain is built from TRBV15 and TRBJ2-3, with D unresolved. V dropped 2 bases and J dropped 5 bases, with 8 bases sitting between them. Germline V gives CDR1 LNHNV, CDR2 YYDKDF (reference sequence). This CDR3 has 13 residues. In DNA, the CDR3 is TGTGCCACCAGCAGACCGACCCGAGATACGCAGTATTTT. Encoded protein: CATSRPTRDTQYF.

Here the CDR3 reads CASSHPGDEQYF. DNA for the CDR3: TGCGCCAGCAGCCATCCTGGGGACGAGCAGTACTTC. This chain links TRBV4-1 with TRBJ2-5; D unclear. The J call may be incorrect, as the DNA end agrees better with TRBJ2-7. CDR3 length: 12 residues. Germline V gene lookup returns CDR1 MGHRA and CDR2 YSYEKL.

The sample holds a few counts of this clonotype. This sequence joins TRBV29-1 and TRBJ1-1; D gene ambiguous. Per the germline V gene, CDR1 is SQVTM and CDR2 is ANQGSEA. The length of the CDR3 is 12 residues. V lost 6 bases and J lost 0, with 8 bases in between. This chain's CDR3 is CSVERLNTEAFF. As DNA, the CDR3 is TGCAGCGTAGAAAGACTGAACACTGAAGCTTTCTTT.

The chain couples TRBV4-1 to TRBJ2-7, with D hard to call. Germline CDR1 MGHRA, CDR2 YSYEKL. CDR3 length equals 15 residues. Trimming took off 2 bases at V and 0 bases at J, with 11 bases between the two ends. DNA for the CDR3: TGCGCCAGCAGCCAAACGAGTTCTAGCTCCTACGAGCAGTACTTC. Translation: CASSQTSSSSYEQYF.

This sequence joins TRBV12-3 or TRBV12-4 and TRBJ1-5, with TRBD1 matching over 8 bases. J lost 4 bases, V lost 0 bases, and 2 bases had no gene match. The CDR3 consists of 15 residues. DNA of the CDR3: TGTGCCAGCAGTTTAGCGGACAGGGAAAATCAGCCCCAGCATTTT. As protein: CASSLADRENQPQHF.

This clonotype was detected only a few times. This chain joins TRBV28 and TRBJ2-7, with 11 bases aligning to TRBD2. Germline CDR1 reads MDHEN; CDR2 reads SYDVKM. There are 15 residues in the CDR3. V lost 2 bases, J lost 6 bases, and 6 bases stayed unmatched. CDR3 nucleotides: TGTGCCAGCAGTTTACGGCTAGCGGGAGGAGGCGAGCAGTACTTC. Protein sequence: CASSLRLAGGGEQYF.

This chain uses TRBV6-4 with TRBJ2-1; 7 bases line up with TRBD1. V was clipped by 3 bases and J by 9 bases; unmatched bases: 11. The length of the CDR3 is 15 residues. The germline gives CDR1 MRHNA, CDR2 SNTAGT. The CDR3: CASSEDRRPFSEQFF. The CDR3 DNA reads TGTGCCAGCAGTGAGGACAGGCGGCCTTTCAGTGAGCAGTTCTTC.

CDR3 in amino acids: CASSRKLAGGDNEQFF. As DNA, the CDR3 is TGTGCCAGCAGCCGGAAGCTAGCGGGAGGAGACAATGAGCAGTTCTTC. This chain uses TRBV4-2 with TRBJ2-1; TRBD2 matches 11 bases. CDR3 size: 16 residues. The germline CDR1 and CDR2 sequences are LGHNA and YNFKEQ. V lost 4 bases and J lost 5; bases outside the gene matches: 7.

The chain links TRBV27 to TRBJ2-7; D remains ambiguous. The ends were cut back, 5 bases at V and 3 bases at J, with 14 bases in the middle. Germline assignment: CDR1 MNHEY and CDR2 SMNVEV (reference sequence). CDR3 length: 14 amino acids. CDR3 region: CASSHRSNSYEQYF. The CDR3 DNA sequence: TGTGCCAGCAGTCATCGATCAAACAGCTACGAGCAGTACTTC.

This clonotype has just a few counts. The gene calls are TRBV20-1 and TRBJ1-6, with D perhaps TRBD1 (5 bases). Per the germline V gene, CDR1 is DFQATT and CDR2 is SNEGSKA (reference sequence). CDR3 size: 12 residues. Trimming cost V 6 bases and J 7 bases, with 10 bases left between them. This CDR3 reads CSALSGNSPLHF. The CDR3 DNA reads TGCAGTGCCCTCTCAGGGAATTCACCCCTCCACTTT.

This clonotype has a handful of counts. The chain links TRBV27 to TRBJ2-3; 8 nucleotides align to TRBD2. V dropped 7 bases and J dropped 2; count of bases not matched to a gene: 8. The CDR3 sequence is 15 residues long. Germline V lookup: CDR1 MNHEY, CDR2 SMNVEV (reference sequence). CDR3: CASTKFGGATDTQYF. Here the CDR3 DNA reads TGTGCCAGCACCAAATTCGGGGGGGCCACAGATACGCAGTATTTT.

The sample holds a few counts of this clonotype. V usage is TRBV5-1 and J usage is TRBJ2-7, with 7 positions matching TRBD2. Germline V lookup: CDR1 SGHRS, CDR2 YFSETQ. This CDR3 contains 14 residues. J lost 0 bases, V lost 7 bases, and 7 bases had no gene match. For the CDR3, the DNA is TGCGCCAGCGTTCGCGGCGGGGGCTCCTACGAGCAGTACTTC. It encodes CASVRGGGSYEQYF.

The chain carries TRBV5-5 and TRBJ1-5; 7 bases fit TRBD1. The V gene's germline CDR1 is SGHKS and CDR2 YYEKEE (reference sequence). The ends lost 4 bases at V and 6 bases at J; junction bases unmatched: 19. The CDR3 sequence is 18 residues long. The CDR3 nucleotides read TGTGCCAGCAGCACTAGCTTTGAGACAGGGAAGGGTACTCAGCCCCAGCATTTT. Protein sequence: CASSTSFETGKGTQPQHF.

The table lists this clonotype with a few counts. The chain uses TRBV5-8 and TRBJ1-5, with a possible D match to TRBD1 (5 bases). This CDR3 is 16 amino acids long. The germline V and J ends were trimmed by 4 bases and 5 bases, with 19 bases remaining between them. CDR1 and CDR2 (germline): SGHTS, YDEGEE. The CDR3 loop is CASSVGLTVTYQPQHF. CDR3 sequence (DNA): TGTGCCAGCAGCGTGGGATTGACAGTGACCTATCAGCCCCAGCATTTT. The complete variable domain, with remaining parts taken from reference TRBV5-8 and TRBJ1-5, reads EAGVTQSPTHLIKTRGQQATLRCSPISGHTSVYWYQQALGLGLQFLLWYDEGEERNRGNFPPRFSGRQFPNYSSELNVNALELEDSALYLCASSVGLTVTYQPQHFGDGTRLSIL.

There are a few counts of this clonotype. The rearrangement uses TRBV28 and TRBJ1-2; maybe TRBD1 (5 bases). V was trimmed by 7 bases and J by 2 bases, leaving 20 bases between them. This CDR3 comprises 16 residues. Per germline, CDR1 MDHEN and CDR2 SYDVKM. CDR3 protein: CASTTGGADSNYGYTF. The CDR3 nucleotides read TGTGCCAGCACCACTGGAGGGGCAGATTCGAACTATGGCTACACCTTC.

This clonotype was detected only a few times. This rearrangement joins TRBV6-2 or TRBV6-3 to TRBJ1-3; 7 positions agree with TRBD1. With 2 bases clipped from V and 0 bases from J, the junction kept 1 base outside the gene matches. Germline assignment: CDR1 MNHEY and CDR2 SVGEGT. The CDR3 length is 15 residues. The DNA of the CDR3 is TGTGCCAGCAGTTACGGGACAGCCTCTGGAAACACCATATATTTT. Translating gives CASSYGTASGNTIYF.

The chain employs TRBV28 and TRBJ2-1; D is unresolved. CDR3 length equals 14 residues. The V and J ends lost 3 bases and 4 bases respectively, with 10 bases between them. Per the germline V gene, CDR1 is MDHEN and CDR2 is SYDVKM. This CDR3 is CASSFAKLYNEQFF. The CDR3, as DNA: TGTGCCAGCAGTTTTGCCAAGCTGTACAATGAGCAGTTCTTC.

CDR3 sequence: CASSLLPLNTEAFF. In nucleotides, the CDR3 is TGTGCCAGCAGCTTGCTGCCCCTGAACACTGAAGCTTTCTTT. The rearrangement links TRBV5-5 to TRBJ1-1; D unclear. This CDR3 has 14 residues. The V gene's germline CDR1 is SGHKS and CDR2 YYEKEE (reference sequence). Trimming took 1 base from V and 0 from J, leaving 7 bases between them. The entire variable domain, with the rest obtained from reference TRBV5-5 and TRBJ1-1, is as follows: DAGVTQSPTHLIKTRGQQVTLRCSPISGHKSVSWYQQVLGQGPQFIFQYYEKEERGRGNFPDRFSARQFPNYSSELNVNALLLGDSALYLCASSLLPLNTEAFFGQGTRLTVV.

The rearrangement links TRBV6-2 or TRBV6-3 to TRBJ2-7, with TRBD2 identical over 8 bases. J was trimmed by 3 bases and V by 4 bases; bases with no gene match: 5. Germline CDR1 and CDR2: MNHEY and SVGEGT. This CDR3 comprises 14 residues. The CDR3 here is CASSSGLGFYEQYF. CDR3 DNA sequence: TGTGCCAGCAGTTCGGGACTAGGTTTCTACGAGCAGTACTTC.

This clonotype was counted a few times. The chain uses TRBV4-2 and TRBJ2-2, with a weak D call TRBD1 (5 bases). CDR1 and CDR2 from the germline V gene are LGHNA and YNFKEQ. The ends were cut back, 1 base at V and 4 bases at J, with 10 bases in the middle. This CDR3 has 15 amino acids. The CDR3 loop reads CASSQATEFTGELFF. As DNA, the CDR3 is TGTGCCAGCAGCCAAGCGACAGAGTTCACCGGGGAGCTGTTTTTT.

This clonotype turned up a few times. The chain employs TRBV29-1 and TRBJ2-5; D remains ambiguous. The J call may be faulty, since TRBJ2-7 better matches the DNA end. The CDR3 consists of 12 residues. Germline assignment: CDR1 SQVTM and CDR2 ANQGSEA. CDR3 sequence reads: CSVETVPYEQYF. The CDR3 DNA reads as TGCAGCGTTGAGACGGTTCCCTACGAGCAGTACTTC.

Comments on this clonotype: At one end, the junction sequence differs from germline, possibly due to a read error. The J gene is TRBJ2-7, the V gene TRBV13, with TRBD2 identical over 13 bases. Germline loops: CDR1 PRHDT, CDR2 FYEKMQ (reference sequence). The CDR3 has 14 residues. The CDR3 DNA sequence: TGTGCCTGCAGCTCGGGACTAGCGGGACTCGAGCAGTACTTC. Residues: CACSSGLAGLEQYF.

The chain links TRBV24-1 to TRBJ1-5, with D perhaps matching TRBD1 (5 bases). CDR3 length: 14 residues. Germline V CDR1 and CDR2: KGHDR, SFDVKD. The ends were cut back, 3 bases at V and 4 bases at J, with 9 bases in the middle. As DNA, the CDR3 is TGTGCCACCAGTGATGGCGGGGGGAATCAGCCCCAGCATTTT. Translating gives CATSDGGGNQPQHF.

The V call is TRBV29-1, the J call TRBJ1-1, with D unresolved. V gave up 3 bases and J gave up 0 bases, with 2 bases separating them. Germline values: CDR1 SQVTM, CDR2 ANQGSEA. The CDR3 has 11 amino acids. The CDR3 sequence: CSVDMNTEAFF. The CDR3 nucleotides are TGCAGCGTTGACATGAACACTGAAGCTTTCTTT.